A single sample is the source of the 11 T cell receptor beta chains below, sequenced in a study of blood T cells in healthy people across ages. Sample-barcoded 5' priming and a J-beta primer mix drove a second PCR of about 6 to 11 cycles. TCRdb reanalysed the 5' RACE reads using MiXCR and keeps one entry per CDR3 protein. The sample lists some 1.4 million distinct CDR3 sequences, 42% occurring once. Input material: blood. These receptors were taken from a woman between 18 and 30 years old in good health.

This clonotype was recorded a few times. The rearrangement joins TRBV25-1 to TRBJ2-7; D perhaps matches TRBD2 (6 bases). The V and J ends lost 6 bases and 4 bases respectively, with 19 bases between them. CDR3 length: 15 residues. CDR1 MGHDK and CDR2 SYGVNS come from the germline V gene. The CDR3 loop reads CASRDYGLTDYEQYF. Written as DNA, the CDR3 is TGTGCCAGCAGGGACTATGGCCTGACCGATTACGAGCAGTACTTC.

This clonotype occurred a few times. This chain uses TRBV14 with TRBJ2-1; a weak D match, TRBD2 (5 bases). Trimming stripped 0 bases from V and 1 base from J, with 10 bases between. This CDR3 contains 16 residues. CDR1 SGHDN and CDR2 FVKESK come from the germline V gene. CDR3 sequence reads: CASSQEGLASYNEQFF. The CDR3 DNA follows: TGTGCCAGCAGCCAAGAAGGGCTAGCATCCTACAATGAGCAGTTCTTC.

The genes are TRBV27 and TRBJ1-2; 8 bases are shared with TRBD1. Trimming at V came to 6 bases and at J to 4 bases, leaving 10 bases not matched to a gene. Germline lookup yields CDR1 MNHEY and CDR2 SMNVEV (reference sequence). The CDR3 runs to 15 residues. CDR3 nucleotides: TGTGCCAGCAGACAAACAGGGGGGGGTGCCTATGGCTACACCTTC. Protein sequence: CASRQTGGGAYGYTF.

This rearrangement joins TRBV12-3 or TRBV12-4 to TRBJ1-2; perhaps TRBD1 as D (5 bases). Trimming removed 5 bases from V and 8 bases from J, with 15 bases in between. The CDR3 covers 13 residues. The CDR3 sequence: CASSTSRGQGYTF. The CDR3, as DNA: TGTGCCAGCAGTACCTCAAGGGGCCAAGGCTACACCTTC.

The chain uses TRBV20-1 and TRBJ2-2; 13 bases map to TRBD2. Trimming cost V 0 bases and J 0 bases; bases outside gene matches: 1. The CDR3 is 17 residues long. Per germline, CDR1 DFQATT and CDR2 SNEGSKA (reference sequence). CDR3 amino acids: CSARELAGGSNTGELFF. CDR3 in DNA: TGCAGTGCTAGAGAACTAGCGGGGGGGTCGAACACCGGGGAGCTGTTTTTT.

This chain joins TRBV20-1 and TRBJ2-1, with TRBD2 matching 7 bases. Germline V lookup: CDR1 DFQATT, CDR2 SNEGSKA (reference sequence). V lost 3 bases, J lost 7 bases, and 3 bases stayed unmatched. There are 12 residues in the CDR3. Here the CDR3 reads CSARTSWNEQFF. CDR3 nucleotides: TGCAGTGCTAGGACTAGCTGGAATGAGCAGTTCTTC.

The V gene is TRBV7-2, the J gene TRBJ2-5, with a weak D call TRBD1 (5 bases). The V gene's germline CDR1 is SGHTA and CDR2 FQGNSA. The V and J ends lost 1 base and 1 base respectively, with 10 bases between them. The CDR3 contains 15 residues. CDR3 DNA: TGTGCCAGCAGCTTAGAGGGGTTTGCCCAAGAGACCCAGTACTTC. Protein product: CASSLEGFAQETQYF.

This clonotype was detected a few times. The chain has TRBV11-2 and TRBJ1-2; tentative D call: TRBD1 (5 bases). CDR3 length: 16 residues. Trimming pared 3 bases from V and 8 bases from J, leaving 22 bases between. In germline, CDR1 is SGHAT, CDR2 FQNNGV. The CDR3 sequence: CASSFSMIGELGGYTF. The CDR3 DNA reads TGTGCCAGCAGCTTCTCGATGATAGGGGAGCTGGGAGGCTACACCTTC.

CDR3 sequence reads: CAWSAGAGRVNEQFF. The CDR3 bases are TGTGCCTGGAGTGCAGGGGCAGGGCGGGTCAATGAGCAGTTCTTC. J is TRBJ2-1 and V is TRBV30, with TRBD1 as a possible D gene (6 bases). The CDR3 contains 15 residues. V dropped 1 base and J dropped 6 bases, with 16 bases sitting between them. Germline V CDR1 and CDR2: GTSNPN, SVGIG (reference sequence).

This clonotype was counted between two and nine times. The chain recombines TRBV6-5 with TRBJ1-2; D gene unclear. The V end was cut by 7 bases, the J end by 4 bases, with 10 bases between. The CDR3 runs to 12 residues. Germline V gives CDR1 MNHEY, CDR2 SVGAGI. The CDR3 spells CASTDDLYGYTF. CDR3 coding DNA: TGTGCCAGCACGGACGACCTCTATGGCTACACCTTC.

This clonotype has just a few counts. The chain joins TRBV7-2 to TRBJ2-7; TRBD2 aligns across 8 bases. The CDR3 runs 18 residues. Germline-derived CDR1 and CDR2 are SGHTA and FQGNSA. V was clipped by 2 bases and J by 7 bases; unmatched bases: 19. The CDR3 DNA follows: TGTGCCAGCAGCTTATTTATTAACAGCGGGAGCAAATGGAATGAGCAGTACTTC. This sequence encodes CASSLFINSGSKWNEQYF.